Each of the 30 T cell receptor beta chains below was sequenced from the same sample in a study of OX40 agonist ivuxolimab in advanced cancers. Sequenced by immunoSEQ multiplex PCR; TCRdb stores in-frame clones only, minus some. The sample comprises 73,000 or so clones, about nine tenths of which are singletons, and 0.6% to 0.8% rests with the top ten. The sequencing here drew on CD4+ or CD8+ T cells sorted from blood, taken in a trial of the OX40 agonist ivuxolimab. These receptors were taken from an adult with an advanced solid tumor such as melanoma, head and neck, liver or kidney cancer.

V and J are TRBV7-8 and TRBJ2-5; 12 bases line up with TRBD2. Germline V lookup: CDR1 SGHVS, CDR2 FQNEAQ. The CDR3 loop spans 16 amino acids. The V and J ends lost 5 bases and 2 bases, in that order; junction bases with no gene match: 6. CDR3 DNA: TGTGCCAGCAGCCCGGGGACTAGCGGGCGACAAGAGACCCAGTACTTC. This translates into CASSPGTSGRQETQYF.

The V call is TRBV6-1, the J call TRBJ2-5, with TRBD1 matching 9 bases. The CDR3 sequence is 15 residues long. Germline loops: CDR1 MNHNS, CDR2 SASEGT. Trimming removed 6 bases from V and 3 bases from J; junction bases left unmatched: 8. Written as DNA, the CDR3 is TGTGCCAGCAGCCAGACAGGGGGTGAAAAAGAGACCCAGTACTTC. This codes for CASSQTGGEKETQYF.

The rearrangement joins TRBV6-5 to TRBJ2-7; 8 bases align to TRBD1. CDR1 MNHEY and CDR2 SVGAGI come from the germline V gene. This CDR3 spans 14 amino acids. With V trimmed by 4 bases and J by 4 bases, 6 bases remained unmatched. CDR3 in amino acids: CASSLQGAGYEQYF. CDR3 in DNA: TGTGCCAGCAGTTTGCAGGGGGCGGGGTACGAGCAGTACTTC.

The chain employs TRBV27 and TRBJ1-6; 10 nucleotides match TRBD1. The V segment lost 4 bases and the J segment 8 bases; nucleotides outside the gene matches: 8. The CDR3 has 16 amino acids. Germline-derived CDR1 and CDR2 are MNHEY and SMNVEV (reference sequence). CDR3 nucleotide sequence: TGTGCCAGCAGTTGGGGGGGGACAGGGGACGATTCACCCCTCCACTTT. This sequence encodes CASSWGGTGDDSPLHF.

The V call is TRBV11-2, the J call TRBJ1-4; D not certain. V was trimmed by 3 bases and J by 13 bases, leaving 18 bases between them. Germline V gives CDR1 SGHAT, CDR2 FQNNGV. CDR3 length equals 14 residues. Written as DNA, the CDR3 is TGTGCCAGCAGCTTCTACCAGGACCCTATGGTACTGTTTTTT. As protein: CASSFYQDPMVLFF.

The rearrangement uses TRBV28 and TRBJ2-2; D uncertain. The germline V gene encodes CDR1 MDHEN and CDR2 SYDVKM. V dropped 11 bases and J dropped 8 bases, with 9 bases sitting between them. The CDR3 has 10 amino acids. The CDR3 sequence: CARRRGELFF. CDR3 nucleotides: TGTGCCCGGCGGCGGGGGGAGCTGTTTTTT.

This CDR3 is CASRISGRNEQYF. The CDR3 nucleotides read TGTGCCAGCAGAATTAGCGGGAGGAACGAGCAGTACTTC. The chain is built from TRBV6-5 and TRBJ2-7; TRBD2 aligns across 10 bases. The CDR3 length is 13 residues. CDR1 and CDR2 from the germline V gene are MNHEY and SVGAGI. V trimming: 6 bases; J trimming: 5 bases; junction bases outside the gene matches: 4.

The V gene is TRBV5-1, the J gene TRBJ2-1, with D uncertain. Germline lookup yields CDR1 SGHRS and CDR2 YFSETQ. V shed 3 bases and J shed 9 bases, with 13 bases lying between them. This CDR3 has 13 residues. The CDR3 region is CASSSHPDGEQFF. DNA of the CDR3: TGCGCCAGCAGCTCGCACCCGGACGGTGAGCAGTTCTTC.

This clone has a handful of counts. The gene calls are TRBV4-3 and TRBJ2-6; 9 bases are shared with TRBD1. This CDR3 is built from 17 residues. Germline CDR1 and CDR2: LGHNA and YSLEER. V was pared by 4 bases and J by 3 bases, with 7 bases of the junction left unmatched. CDR3 sequence: CASSPEQGALGANVLTF. The CDR3 DNA reads as TGCGCCAGCAGCCCTGAACAGGGGGCGCTTGGGGCCAACGTCCTGACTTTC.

The genes are TRBV19 and TRBJ1-2; D unclear. CDR1 is LNHDA and CDR2 is SQIVND in the germline V gene (reference sequence). CDR3 length equals 12 residues. With 7 bases removed from V and 7 bases from J, the gap between germline ends came to 13 bases. CDR3 sequence reads: CASTRSSGGYTF. In DNA, the CDR3 is TGTGCCAGTACAAGAAGTTCGGGTGGCTACACCTTC.

This rearrangement joins TRBV7-2 to TRBJ2-7; D unclear. Between the trimmed V and J ends, which lost 6 bases and 6 bases, there was a span of 12 bases. The CDR3 has 12 amino acids. In germline, CDR1 is SGHTA, CDR2 FQGNSA. Written as DNA, the CDR3 is TGTGCCAGCAGTTATAACACCGGCGAGCAGTACTTC. This gives the protein CASSYNTGEQYF.

The rearrangement links TRBV5-1 to TRBJ1-3, with unresolved D. The CDR3 has 16 residues. The germline V gene encodes CDR1 SGHRS and CDR2 YFSETQ. Trimming took 4 bases from V and 0 from J, leaving 14 bases between them. CDR3 in DNA: TGCGCCAGCAGCGAGACGGGCTTTAGCTCTGGAAACACCATATATTTT. Protein: CASSETGFSSGNTIYF.

This clone was observed a single time. This chain links TRBV6-6 with TRBJ2-5; weak D call: TRBD1 (5 bases). The CDR3 totals 12 residues. Germline CDR1 reads MNHNY; CDR2 reads SVGAGI (reference sequence). Trimming stripped 10 bases from V and 0 bases from J, with 9 bases between. The CDR3 here is CATREYQETQYF. CDR3 in DNA: TGTGCCACCAGGGAATACCAAGAGACCCAGTACTTC.

The V gene is TRBV28, the J gene TRBJ1-3; TRBD1 is a possible D gene (5 bases). Germline CDR1 is MDHEN and CDR2 is SYDVKM. The CDR3 consists of 16 residues. The V end was cut by 6 bases, the J end by 4 bases, with 19 bases between. As DNA, the CDR3 is TGTGCCAGCAGGACCCTAAGGGGCGGTTCCGGAAACACCATATATTTT. Translating gives CASRTLRGGSGNTIYF.

The V call is TRBV7-3, the J call TRBJ2-1; 9 bases map to TRBD1. J was trimmed by 6 bases and V by 3 bases; bases with no gene match: 12. CDR1 and CDR2 (germline): SGHTA, FQGTGA. This CDR3 has 17 amino acids. This CDR3 is CASSFGKGQGRGNEQFF. The CDR3 coding sequence is TGTGCCAGCAGCTTCGGAAAGGGACAGGGCAGAGGCAATGAGCAGTTCTTC.

DNA of the CDR3: TGTGCCACCCGTGCAGCGGGCCTCCAAGAGACCCAGTACTTC. Amino acids: CATRAAGLQETQYF. The V gene is TRBV27, the J gene TRBJ2-5; D may be TRBD2 (6 bases). The CDR3 has 14 amino acids. Per germline, CDR1 MNHEY and CDR2 SMNVEV (reference sequence). Deletions cut 10 bases from V and 1 base from J, with 16 bases between.

The chain combines TRBV4-2 with TRBJ1-5; tentative D call: TRBD1 (6 bases). The CDR3 extends over 15 amino acids. Per germline, CDR1 LGHNA and CDR2 YNFKEQ. The V end was cut by 6 bases, the J end by 1 base, with 13 bases between. The CDR3 protein is CASRVNRESNQPQHF. The CDR3 nucleotides are TGTGCCAGCAGGGTTAACAGGGAGAGCAATCAGCCCCAGCATTTT.

This chain uses TRBV30 with TRBJ1-2; the D gene is possibly TRBD1 (5 bases). This CDR3 region has 14 residues. Germline V CDR1 and CDR2: GTSNPN, SVGIG (reference sequence). Trimming took off 0 bases at V and 0 bases at J, with 8 bases between the two ends. CDR3 amino acids: CAWSVRASNYGYTF. CDR3 bases: TGTGCCTGGAGTGTCAGGGCCTCTAACTATGGCTACACCTTC.

The chain links TRBV5-1 to TRBJ2-4; D unresolved. CDR3 length: 15 amino acids. The germline gives CDR1 SGHRS, CDR2 YFSETQ. V lost 1 base and J 0 bases, leaving 8 bases between the germline ends. The CDR3 DNA follows: TGCGCCAGCAGCTTGACAGCTCTAGCCAAAAACATTCAGTACTTC. Protein: CASSLTALAKNIQYF.

The chain employs TRBV6-6 and TRBJ1-5, with no clear D. The CDR3 is 13 amino acids. Trimming stripped 8 bases from V and 0 bases from J, with 8 bases between. CDR1 is MNHNY and CDR2 is SVGAGI in the germline V gene (reference sequence). For the CDR3, the DNA is TGTGCCAGCTCCGTATCTAGCAATCAGCCCCAGCATTTT. Its translation is CASSVSSNQPQHF.

The chain is built from TRBV7-2 and TRBJ2-1, with 10 bases matching TRBD2. J lost 7 bases, V lost 4 bases, and 16 bases had no gene match. Looked up from germline, CDR1 is SGHTA and CDR2 is FQGNSA. The CDR3 loop spans 18 amino acids. The CDR3 region is CASSSLSGSGGAWNEQFF. CDR3 nucleotides: TGTGCCAGCAGCTCATTATCGGGGAGCGGGGGGGCTTGGAATGAGCAGTTCTTC.

The gene calls are TRBV5-4 and TRBJ1-2; D ambiguous. Trimming shortened V by 4 bases and J by 7 bases, and 20 bases separated the two germline ends. This CDR3 has 15 residues. Germline V gene sequence: CDR1 SGHNT, CDR2 YYREEE (reference sequence). The CDR3 loop reads CASSDRGGTSGGYTF. The CDR3 coding sequence is TGTGCCAGCAGCGATCGCGGCGGAACCTCGGGTGGCTACACCTTC. The full variable domain, rest sourced from reference TRBV5-4 and TRBJ1-2, is ETGVTQSPTHLIKTRGQQVTLRCSSQSGHNTVSWYQQALGQGPQFIFQYYREEENGRGNFPPRFSGLQFPNYSSELNVNALELDDSALYLCASSDRGGTSGGYTFGSGTRLTVV.

The V gene is TRBV2, the J gene TRBJ2-6; 12 nucleotides line up with TRBD2. The CDR3 has 18 amino acids. CDR1 and CDR2 (germline): SNHLY, FYNNEI. V shed 3 bases and J 4 bases; nucleotides not matched to a gene: 7. The CDR3 loop is CASSDASGGAFGANVLTF. In DNA, the CDR3 is TGTGCCAGCAGTGACGCTAGCGGGGGGGCTTTCGGGGCCAACGTCCTGACTTTC.

The rearrangement uses TRBV6-5 and TRBJ2-7, with D possibly matching TRBD1 (6 bases). From germline, CDR1 is MNHEY and CDR2 SVGAGI. This CDR3 has 14 residues. Trimming removed 7 bases from V and 4 bases from J, with 17 bases in between. CDR3 in amino acids: CASTHRQGQYEQYF. For the CDR3, the DNA is TGTGCCAGCACGCACCGCCAGGGGCAATACGAGCAGTACTTC.

This chain connects TRBV28 to TRBJ1-5, with TRBD1 identical over 9 bases. CDR1 and CDR2 from the germline V gene are MDHEN and SYDVKM. CDR3 length: 15 residues. V was pared by 1 base and J by 5 bases, with 3 bases of the junction left unmatched. CDR3: CASSLSGTGHQPQHF. CDR3 DNA: TGTGCCAGCAGTTTATCCGGGACAGGGCATCAGCCCCAGCATTTT. Variable domain in full (rest from reference TRBV28 and TRBJ1-5): DVKVTQSSRYLVKRTGEKVFLECVQDMDHENMFWYRQDPGLGLRLIYFSYDVKMKEKGDIPEGYSVSREKKERFSLILESASTNQTSMYLCASSLSGTGHQPQHFGDGTRLSIL.

This rearrangement joins TRBV28 to TRBJ1-1, with 7 nucleotides matching TRBD1. The V gene's germline CDR1 is MDHEN and CDR2 SYDVKM. The CDR3 is made up of 14 amino acids. The V and J ends lost 5 bases and 1 base, in that order; junction bases with no gene match: 4. Here the CDR3 reads CASSPGTANTEAFF. For the CDR3, the DNA is TGTGCCAGCAGTCCAGGGACAGCGAACACTGAAGCTTTCTTT.

V is TRBV5-4 and J is TRBJ1-1, with D unresolved. The V and J ends lost 4 bases and 0 bases respectively, with 13 bases between them. CDR3 length: 15 residues. The V gene's germline CDR1 is SGHNT and CDR2 YYREEE (reference sequence). The CDR3 DNA follows: TGTGCCAGCAGCGCCCTGGAGGGCGTGAACACTGAAGCTTTCTTT. This sequence encodes CASSALEGVNTEAFF. Based on the CDR3 plus reference TRBV5-4 and TRBJ1-1, the full variable domain is ETGVTQSPTHLIKTRGQQVTLRCSSQSGHNTVSWYQQALGQGPQFIFQYYREEENGRGNFPPRFSGLQFPNYSSELNVNALELDDSALYLCASSALEGVNTEAFFGQGTRLTVV.

V is TRBV27 and J is TRBJ2-7; tentatively, D is TRBD2 (5 bases). The ends were cut back, 7 bases at V and 0 bases at J, with 16 bases in the middle. The CDR3 contains 15 residues. The germline gives CDR1 MNHEY, CDR2 SMNVEV (reference sequence). CDR3 DNA: TGTGCCAGCAAAAGCCCACGCGGAGGCTCCTACGAGCAGTACTTC. It is translated as CASKSPRGGSYEQYF.

This clone was observed a single time. The chain employs TRBV10-2 and TRBJ1-1, with D uncertain. CDR1 is WSHSY, CDR2 SAAADI, per germline. This CDR3 has 11 residues. Trimming stripped 8 bases from V and 5 bases from J, with 9 bases between. This chain's CDR3 is CASGLWTEAFF. CDR3 DNA: TGCGCCAGCGGTTTGTGGACTGAAGCTTTCTTT.

CDR3 DNA sequence: TGCGCCAGCAGCTTCCTCGGGAAGGGGTACACTGAAGCTTTCTTT. Encoded protein: CASSFLGKGYTEAFF. The V gene is TRBV5-1, the J gene TRBJ1-1, with D possibly being TRBD1 (5 bases). Germline CDR1 is SGHRS and CDR2 is YFSETQ. There are 15 residues in the CDR3. V was pared by 2 bases and J by 3 bases, with 14 bases between. The full variable domain, rest sourced from reference TRBV5-1 and TRBJ1-1, is KAGVTQTPRYLIKTRGQQVTLSCSPISGHRSVSWYQQTPGQGLQFLFEYFSETQRNKGNFPGRFSGRQFSNSRSEMNVSTLELGDSALYLCASSFLGKGYTEAFFGQGTRLTVV.